This TCR beta chain originates from a study of shared clonotypes between healthy human individuals. In its sample, this clone was seen once. Its antigen is unknown. Overall study findings and caveats: Clonotypes that were shared across a few donors made up about 4.5% of naive CD4 clonotypes.

Assay used: immunoSEQ multiplex PCR; TCRdb lists only in-frame clones, some missing. The table lists under 2.5 million clones, under 95% of them singletons. V was trimmed by 7 bases and J by 0 bases, leaving 19 bases between them. CDR1 is LNHDA, CDR2 SQIVND, per germline (reference sequence). The CDR3 is 17 amino acids. V and J are TRBV19 and TRBJ2-1, with a weak D call TRBD2 (5 bases). The source is a man in his late teens or twenties in good health. Some clones in this sample may be carry-over from other donors' samples. Input material: naive CD4+ T cells from PBMCs. Subset meaning: CD45RA+ positively selected. CDR3 sequence reads: CASKVRFSVSSYNEQFF. The DNA of the CDR3 is TGTGCCAGTAAGGTGAGGTTTAGCGTGAGCTCCTACAATGAGCAGTTCTTC.